This TCR beta chain is from a study of blood T cells in healthy people across ages. General study results and limits: Diversity figures based on one million T cells were deemed too low.

Next came a second PCR, run for roughly 7 to 12 cycles, which used a sample-barcoded 5' primer along with a J-beta primer mix. TCRdb recomputed calls from the 5' RACE reads with MiXCR, one row per CDR3 protein. The sample records around 1,000,000 distinct CDR3 sequences, under 30% being singletons. Each donor supplied roughly 9.1 milliliters of peripheral blood. Comments on this clonotype: Its antigen is currently unknown.

These same records also appear under a second study, on T cells of mothers and their children. As reported in that work: The extracted RNA was employed in its entirety for cDNA synthesis, at roughly 1.5 ug per 15 ul. Researchers report slightly higher, though non-significant, overlap in related mother-child pairs than in unrelated pairs.

This receptor was obtained from a girl between 2 and 10 years old in good health. The sequencing sample was made of blood.

The CDR3 here is CSASPGTGNWETQYF. In DNA form, the CDR3 reads TGCAGTGCTAGCCCCGGGACAGGGAATTGGGAGACCCAGTACTTC. The chain uses TRBV20-1 and TRBJ2-5; 9 bases agree with TRBD1. The CDR3 runs to 15 residues. CDR1 DFQATT and CDR2 SNEGSKA come from the germline V gene (reference sequence). Unmatched junction bases numbered 10, after V lost 3 bases and J lost 5 bases.